Following are 2 T cell receptor beta chains from one sample sequenced in a study of CD8+CD57+ T cells in acquired aplastic anemia. Genomic DNA constituted the template upon which TCR beta VDJ and CDR3 profiling was performed. Each CDR3 protein is one row after TCRdb ran MiXCR on the reads. Of about 80,000 distinct CDR3 sequences detected, approximately 45% appear once; the ten largest clones hold roughly 70%. Sequencing used sorted CD4+, CD8+, or CD8+CD57+ T cells (not recorded which) from PBMCs. These receptors were obtained from a human donor in good health, serving as a control.

Only a few counts were recorded for this clonotype. This may be a read error: a much more frequent sequence differs by one nucleotide. The rearrangement joins TRBV4-2 to TRBJ1-2; D gene ambiguous. Germline CDR1 LGHNA, CDR2 YNFKEQ. The CDR3 sequence is 16 residues long. Trimming took 4 bases from V and 0 from J, leaving 15 bases between them. CDR3 coding DNA: TGTGCCAGCAGCCCCATTTATACAGAATCTAACTATGGCTACACCTTC. Translation gives CASSPIYTESNYGYTF.

Points on this clonotype: One end of the junction does not line up with germline, which may come from a read error. The chain is built from TRBV6-5 and TRBJ1-1, with D possibly matching TRBD1 (5 bases). The CDR3 is made up of 13 amino acids. Germline-derived CDR1 and CDR2 are MNHEY and SVGAGI. The CDR3 reads CASSWQGGTEALF. The CDR3 DNA is TGTGCCAGCAGTTGGCAGGGCGGCACTGAAGCTCTCTTT.